One and the same sample provided the 14 T cell receptor beta chains below, sequenced in a study of T cell responses to AZD1222 COVID-19 vaccine. Measured with immunoSEQ multiplex PCR; TCRdb has only the in-frame clones, and not every one. The table records approximately 130,000 clones, 80% to 90% of them present only once. The sequencing used peripheral blood, collected 28 days after the second AZD1222 dose. The receptors come from an adult who received the AZD1222 COVID-19 vaccine.

This rearrangement joins TRBV7-2 to TRBJ1-1; D uncertain. CDR1 is SGHTA and CDR2 is FQGNSA in the germline V gene. The V end was cut by 0 bases, the J end by 1 base, with 12 bases between. This CDR3 comprises 16 residues. The CDR3: CASSLAYGNGNTEAFF. The CDR3 nucleotides read TGTGCCAGCAGCTTAGCGTACGGGAATGGGAACACTGAAGCTTTCTTT.

This clone showed up just once. The gene calls are TRBV11-2 and TRBJ2-7; possible D gene TRBD2, 6 bases. This CDR3 comprises 14 residues. Trimming cost V 5 bases and J 2 bases, with 13 bases left between them. Germline CDR1 reads SGHAT; CDR2 reads FQNNGV. CDR3 loop: CASSPPGGAYEQYF. The CDR3, as DNA: TGTGCCAGCAGCCCCCCAGGCGGGGCCTACGAGCAGTACTTC.

On this clone: At one end the junction does not follow the germline gene, possibly because of a read error. V gene TRBV4-2 combines with J gene TRBJ2-3; D not resolved. CDR1 LGHNA and CDR2 YNFKEQ come from the germline V gene. The CDR3 runs to 15 residues. CDR3 protein: CASGQVGVITDTQYF. CDR3 nucleotide sequence: TGTGCCAGCGGCCAAGTAGGAGTTATCACAGATACGCAGTATTTT.

This clone appeared a few times. The V and J genes are TRBV5-5 and TRBJ1-2, with TRBD1 matching over 9 bases. The germline V gene encodes CDR1 SGHKS and CDR2 YYEKEE (reference sequence). The CDR3 totals 16 residues. The trim removed 2 bases at V and 4 bases at J, leaving 9 bases unmatched. The CDR3, as DNA: TGTGCCAGCAGCTTCATACAGGGGGCAGCTGGCTATGGCTACACCTTC. This gives the protein CASSFIQGAAGYGYTF.

The chain links TRBV5-8 to TRBJ1-4; D perhaps matches TRBD1 (6 bases). Trimming stripped 1 base from V and 4 bases from J, with 11 bases between. The CDR3 runs to 15 residues. Germline values: CDR1 SGHTS, CDR2 YDEGEE. CDR3 nucleotides: TGTGCCAGCAGCTTGCGGGACAACCATAATGAAAAACTGTTTTTT. Translating gives CASSLRDNHNEKLFF.

The genes are TRBV6-5 and TRBJ1-3; the D is unclear. In germline, CDR1 is MNHEY, CDR2 SVGAGI. The CDR3 is 15 residues long. V was clipped by 2 bases and J by 4 bases, with 12 bases between them. CDR3 protein: CASSYAPQDGNTIYF. CDR3 coding DNA: TGTGCCAGCAGTTACGCCCCACAAGACGGAAACACCATATATTTT.

CDR3 sequence: CASRASLTGGRNYGYTF. The CDR3 region has the DNA TGTGCCAGCAGGGCCAGCCTGACAGGGGGCAGGAACTATGGCTACACCTTC. The chain employs TRBV9 and TRBJ1-2, with 10 bases aligning to TRBD1. The V gene's germline CDR1 is SGDLS and CDR2 YYNGEE. The CDR3 loop spans 17 amino acids. The trim removed 5 bases at V and 2 bases at J, leaving 12 bases unmatched.

The genes are TRBV7-2 and TRBJ1-2, with 11 bases fitting TRBD1. Trimming at V came to 5 bases and at J to 4 bases, leaving 6 bases not matched to a gene. This CDR3 is built from 15 residues. Germline values: CDR1 SGHTA, CDR2 FQGNSA. The CDR3 sequence: CASSPGTGGSYGYTF. CDR3 bases: TGTGCCAGCAGCCCCGGGACAGGGGGGTCCTATGGCTACACCTTC. Using reference TRBV7-2 and TRBJ1-2 for the parts outside the CDR3, the full variable domain is GAGVSQSPSNKVTEKGKDVELRCDPISGHTALYWYRQSLGQGLEFLIYFQGNSAPDKSGLPSDRFSAERTGGSVSTLTIQRTQQEDSAVYLCASSPGTGGSYGYTFGSGTRLTVV.

V usage is TRBV2 and J usage is TRBJ1-5; 8 nucleotides match TRBD1. Germline CDR1 is SNHLY and CDR2 is FYNNEI. J was trimmed by 7 bases and V by 5 bases; bases with no gene match: 7. The CDR3 loop spans 14 amino acids. Here the CDR3 reads CASSPWDRRQPQHF. The DNA for the CDR3 is TGTGCCAGCAGTCCTTGGGACAGGCGGCAGCCCCAGCATTTT.

This chain joins TRBV28 and TRBJ1-2; unclear D gene. Trimming stripped 5 bases from V and 0 bases from J, with 13 bases between. Germline V gene data show CDR1 as MDHEN and CDR2 as SYDVKM. This CDR3 contains 15 residues. DNA of the CDR3: TGTGCCAGCAGTCGATCGGGAGTGACTAACTATGGCTACACCTTC. Translating it yields CASSRSGVTNYGYTF.

The V and J genes are TRBV11-1 and TRBJ2-7; D not resolved. Germline-derived CDR1 and CDR2 are SGHAT and FQDESV (reference sequence). CDR3 length equals 13 residues. Trimming shortened V by 5 bases and J by 8 bases, and 16 bases separated the two germline ends. The CDR3 DNA follows: TGTGCCAGCAGCACTGTATCGCTTGTGAAGCAGTACTTC. The encoded protein is CASSTVSLVKQYF.

The J gene is TRBJ2-1, the V gene TRBV5-1, with 7 bases aligning to TRBD1. V was clipped by 4 bases and J by 4 bases; unmatched bases: 5. CDR3 length: 14 amino acids. Germline CDR1 is SGHRS and CDR2 is YFSETQ. The CDR3 loop reads CASSRGQEYNEQFF. The CDR3 nucleotides are TGCGCCAGCAGCCGCGGACAGGAGTACAATGAGCAGTTCTTC. The complete variable domain, with remaining parts taken from reference TRBV5-1 and TRBJ2-1, reads KAGVTQTPRYLIKTRGQQVTLSCSPISGHRSVSWYQQTPGQGLQFLFEYFSETQRNKGNFPGRFSGRQFSNSRSEMNVSTLELGDSALYLCASSRGQEYNEQFFGPGTRLTVL.

The chain employs TRBV7-2 and TRBJ2-7, with D possibly matching TRBD2 (5 bases). Trimming cost V 4 bases and J 7 bases, with 14 bases left between them. Per the germline V gene, CDR1 is SGHTA and CDR2 is FQGNSA. CDR3 length equals 13 residues. CDR3 in amino acids: CASSWNGVLEQYF. CDR3 DNA: TGTGCCAGCAGCTGGAACGGGGTCCTTGAGCAGTACTTC.

The gene calls are TRBV30 and TRBJ1-2; the D gene is possibly TRBD1 (6 bases). The germline V and J ends were trimmed by 3 bases and 2 bases, with 13 bases remaining between them. The CDR3 covers 14 residues. CDR1 is GTSNPN and CDR2 is SVGIG in the germline V gene (reference sequence). In DNA form, the CDR3 reads TGTGCCTGGAGCCTAGGGGGGCAGAACTATGGCTACACCTTC. Its translation: CAWSLGGQNYGYTF.